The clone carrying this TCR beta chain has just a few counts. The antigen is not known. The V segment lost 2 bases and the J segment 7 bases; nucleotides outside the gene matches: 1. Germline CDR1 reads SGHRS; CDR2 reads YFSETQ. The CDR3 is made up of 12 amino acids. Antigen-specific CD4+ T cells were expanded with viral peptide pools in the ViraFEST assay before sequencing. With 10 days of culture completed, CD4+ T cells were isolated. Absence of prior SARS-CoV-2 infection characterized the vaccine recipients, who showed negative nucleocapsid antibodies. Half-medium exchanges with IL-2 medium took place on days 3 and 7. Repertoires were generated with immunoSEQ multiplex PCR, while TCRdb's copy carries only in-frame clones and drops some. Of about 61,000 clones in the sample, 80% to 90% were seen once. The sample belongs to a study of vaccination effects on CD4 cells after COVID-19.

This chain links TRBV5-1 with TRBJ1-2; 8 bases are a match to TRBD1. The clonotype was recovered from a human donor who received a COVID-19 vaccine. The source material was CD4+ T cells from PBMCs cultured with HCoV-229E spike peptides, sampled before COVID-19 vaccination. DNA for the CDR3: TGCGCCAGCAGCTTAGACAGGGGTGGCTACACCTTC. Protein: CASSLDRGGYTF.